This T cell receptor (beta chain) was captured by sequencing in a study of neoadjuvant anti-PD-1 for oral cavity cancer. Time point: after neoadjuvant nivolumab, at surgical resection. Blood libraries mostly used around 0.45 ug genomic DNA, six replicates each. TCRdb's table, derived via immunoSEQ multiplex PCR, lists solely in-frame clones and lacks some. The top ten hold 3% to 3.5% of the sample, which has approximately 12,000 clones, roughly 70% seen once. The sample was PBMCs, taken after nivolumab (anti-PD-1) treatment. This TCR was sampled from a person aged 35-79 years with oral cavity squamous cell carcinoma.

DNA of the CDR3: TGTGCCAGCAGCCCGCGTACCACTAGCACAGATACGCAGTATTTT. This sequence encodes CASSPRTTSTDTQYF. This chain joins TRBV13 and TRBJ2-3; D unresolved. The CDR3 contains 15 residues. Germline V gene lookup returns CDR1 PRHDT and CDR2 FYEKMQ (reference sequence). With 5 bases removed from V and 0 bases from J, the gap between germline ends came to 12 bases.